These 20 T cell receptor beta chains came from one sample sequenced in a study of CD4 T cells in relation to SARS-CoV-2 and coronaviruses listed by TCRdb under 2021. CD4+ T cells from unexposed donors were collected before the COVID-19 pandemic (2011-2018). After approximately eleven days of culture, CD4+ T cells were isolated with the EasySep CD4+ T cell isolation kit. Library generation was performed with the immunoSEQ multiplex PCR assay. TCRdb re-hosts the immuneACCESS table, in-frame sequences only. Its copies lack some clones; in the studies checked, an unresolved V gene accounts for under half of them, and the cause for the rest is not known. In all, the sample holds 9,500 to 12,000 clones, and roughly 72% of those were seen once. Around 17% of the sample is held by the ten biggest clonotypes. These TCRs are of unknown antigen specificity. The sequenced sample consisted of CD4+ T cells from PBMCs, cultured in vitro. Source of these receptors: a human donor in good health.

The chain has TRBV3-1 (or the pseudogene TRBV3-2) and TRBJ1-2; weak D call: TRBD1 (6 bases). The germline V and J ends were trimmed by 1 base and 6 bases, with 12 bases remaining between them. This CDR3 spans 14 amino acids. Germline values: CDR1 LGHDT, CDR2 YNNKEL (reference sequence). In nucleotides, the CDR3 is TGTGCCAGCAGCCAAGGGGGGGGCTACGATGGCTACACCTTC. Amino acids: CASSQGGGYDGYTF.

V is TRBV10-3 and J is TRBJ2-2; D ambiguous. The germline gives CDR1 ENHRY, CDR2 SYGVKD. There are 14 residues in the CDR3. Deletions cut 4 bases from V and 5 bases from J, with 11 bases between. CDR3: CAISVEPETGELFF. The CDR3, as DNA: TGTGCCATCAGTGTTGAGCCGGAAACCGGGGAGCTGTTTTTT.

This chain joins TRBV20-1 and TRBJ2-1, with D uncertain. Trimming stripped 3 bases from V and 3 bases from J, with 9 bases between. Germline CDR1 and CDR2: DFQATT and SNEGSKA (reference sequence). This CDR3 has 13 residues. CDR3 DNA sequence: TGCAGTGCTAGTGCAGCAGGCTACAATGAGCAGTTCTTC. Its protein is CSASAAGYNEQFF.

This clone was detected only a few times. Here the CDR3 DNA reads TGTGCCAGCAGCTCGTGGGCCGAAGCTAACTATGGCTACACCTTC. Translating it yields CASSSWAEANYGYTF. V gene TRBV11-2 combines with J gene TRBJ1-2, with unresolved D. The V gene lost 4 bases and the J gene lost 0 bases, with 12 bases spanning the gap. There are 15 residues in the CDR3. The germline CDR1 and CDR2 sequences are SGHAT and FQNNGV.

The CDR3 DNA reads TGTGCCAGCAGCGTAGTAGGGGGAAACTATGGCTACACCTTC. Translation gives CASSVVGGNYGYTF. The chain uses TRBV9 and TRBJ1-2; D perhaps matches TRBD1 (6 bases). Trimming shortened V by 0 bases and J by 2 bases, and 8 bases separated the two germline ends. There are 14 residues in the CDR3. Germline values: CDR1 SGDLS, CDR2 YYNGEE. The whole variable domain, filled in from reference TRBV9 and TRBJ1-2, reads DSGVTQTPKHLITATGQRVTLRCSPRSGDLSVYWYQQSLDQGLQFLIQYYNGEERAKGNILERFSAQQFPDLHSELNLSSLELGDSALYFCASSVVGGNYGYTFGSGTRLTVV.

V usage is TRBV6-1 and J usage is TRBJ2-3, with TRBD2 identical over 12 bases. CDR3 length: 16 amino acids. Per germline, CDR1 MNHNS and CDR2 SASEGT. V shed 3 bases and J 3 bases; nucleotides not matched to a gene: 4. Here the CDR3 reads CASSDLAGGLTDTQYF. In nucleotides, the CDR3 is TGTGCCAGCAGTGACCTAGCGGGGGGGCTTACAGATACGCAGTATTTT.

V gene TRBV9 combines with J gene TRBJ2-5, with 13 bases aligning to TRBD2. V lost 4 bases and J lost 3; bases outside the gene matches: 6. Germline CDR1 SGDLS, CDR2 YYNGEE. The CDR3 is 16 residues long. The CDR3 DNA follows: TGTGCCAGCAGCCTCGGGACTAGCGGGATTAAAGAGACCCAGTACTTC. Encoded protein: CASSLGTSGIKETQYF.

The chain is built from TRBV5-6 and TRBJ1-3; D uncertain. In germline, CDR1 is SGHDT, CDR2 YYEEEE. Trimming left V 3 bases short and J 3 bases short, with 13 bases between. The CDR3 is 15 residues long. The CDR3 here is CASSSKGFSGNTIYF. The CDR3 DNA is TGTGCCAGCAGCTCAAAAGGGTTTAGTGGAAACACCATATATTTT.

CDR3 residues: CASSLAGSTDTQYF. For the CDR3, the DNA is TGTGCCAGCAGCCTAGCGGGGTCCACAGATACGCAGTATTTT. V usage is TRBV6-2 or TRBV6-3 and J usage is TRBJ2-3; TRBD2 aligns across 9 bases. V lost 6 bases, J lost 2 bases, and 3 bases stayed unmatched. The CDR3 consists of 14 residues. Germline V gene sequence: CDR1 MNHEY, CDR2 SVGEGT.

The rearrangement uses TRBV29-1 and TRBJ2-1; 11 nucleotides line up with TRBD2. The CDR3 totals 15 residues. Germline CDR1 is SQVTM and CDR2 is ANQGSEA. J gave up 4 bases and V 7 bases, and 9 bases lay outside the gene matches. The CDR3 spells CSARPGLAVYNEQFF. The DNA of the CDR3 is TGCAGCGCCAGGCCGGGACTAGCGGTATACAATGAGCAGTTCTTC.

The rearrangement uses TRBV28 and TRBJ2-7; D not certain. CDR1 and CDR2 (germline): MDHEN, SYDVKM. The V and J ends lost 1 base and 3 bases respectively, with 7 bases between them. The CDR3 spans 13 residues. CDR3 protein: CASSLLPDYEQYF. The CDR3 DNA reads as TGTGCCAGCAGTTTATTGCCAGACTACGAGCAGTACTTC.

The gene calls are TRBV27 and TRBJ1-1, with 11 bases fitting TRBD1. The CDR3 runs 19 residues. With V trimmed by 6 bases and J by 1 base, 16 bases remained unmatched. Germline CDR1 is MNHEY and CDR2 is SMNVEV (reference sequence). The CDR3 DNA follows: TGTGCCAGCAGACCAGAGTGGGGGACAGGGGGTCTCTCGAACACTGAAGCTTTCTTT. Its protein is CASRPEWGTGGLSNTEAFF.

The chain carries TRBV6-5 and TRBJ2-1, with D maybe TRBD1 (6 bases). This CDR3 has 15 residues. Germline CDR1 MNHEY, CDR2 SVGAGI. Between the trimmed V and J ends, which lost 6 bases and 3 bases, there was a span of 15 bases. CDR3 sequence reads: CASSRGGHNYNEQFF. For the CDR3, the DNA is TGTGCCAGCAGCCGTGGGGGACACAACTACAATGAGCAGTTCTTC.

The CDR3: CASSWGTGSQETQYF. In DNA, the CDR3 is TGTGCCAGCAGCTGGGGGACAGGATCCCAAGAGACCCAGTACTTC. The genes are TRBV5-6 and TRBJ2-5; 8 bases are a match to TRBD1. With 3 bases clipped from V and 1 base from J, the junction kept 5 bases outside the gene matches. In germline, CDR1 is SGHDT, CDR2 YYEEEE. The CDR3 is 15 amino acids.

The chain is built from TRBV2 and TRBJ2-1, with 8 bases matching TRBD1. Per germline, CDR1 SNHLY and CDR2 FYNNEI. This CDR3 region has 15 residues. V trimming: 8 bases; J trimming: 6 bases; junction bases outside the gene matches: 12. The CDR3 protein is CASGFRQGNRNEQFF. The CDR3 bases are TGTGCCAGCGGATTTCGACAGGGGAACCGCAATGAGCAGTTCTTC.

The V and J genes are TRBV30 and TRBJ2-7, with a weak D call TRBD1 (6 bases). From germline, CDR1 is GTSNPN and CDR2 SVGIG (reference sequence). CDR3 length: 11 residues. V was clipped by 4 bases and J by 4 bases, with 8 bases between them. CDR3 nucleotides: TGTGCCTGGATGGACAGTTACGAGCAGTACTTC. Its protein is CAWMDSYEQYF.

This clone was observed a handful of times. CDR3 loop: CASSFNRGTNEKLFF. The CDR3 nucleotides read TGTGCCAGCAGTTTCAACAGGGGAACTAATGAAAAACTGTTTTTT. The chain has TRBV28 and TRBJ1-4; 7 bases line up with TRBD1. Germline CDR1 MDHEN, CDR2 SYDVKM. V lost 3 bases to trimming and J lost 1 base; unmatched junction nucleotides: 2. There are 15 residues in the CDR3.

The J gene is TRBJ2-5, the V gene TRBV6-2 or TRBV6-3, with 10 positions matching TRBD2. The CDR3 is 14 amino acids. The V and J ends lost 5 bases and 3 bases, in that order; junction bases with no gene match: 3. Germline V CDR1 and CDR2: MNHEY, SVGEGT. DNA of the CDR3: TGTGCCAGCAGTCTCCTAGCGGGAGAAGAGACCCAGTACTTC. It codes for CASSLLAGEETQYF.

CDR3 bases: TGTGCCAGCAGTAAGCGACAGGATCATCAGCCCCAGCATTTT. Translated, it gives CASSKRQDHQPQHF. J is TRBJ1-5 and V is TRBV6-2 or TRBV6-3; maybe TRBD1 (6 bases). The germline V gene encodes CDR1 MNHEY and CDR2 SVGEGT. The CDR3 runs 14 residues. Trimming pared 5 bases from V and 5 bases from J, leaving 13 bases between.

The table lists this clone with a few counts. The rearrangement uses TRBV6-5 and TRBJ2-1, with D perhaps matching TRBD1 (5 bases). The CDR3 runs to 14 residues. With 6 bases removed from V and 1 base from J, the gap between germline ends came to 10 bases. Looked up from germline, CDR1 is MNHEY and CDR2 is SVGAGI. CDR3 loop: CASSNRRSYNEQFF. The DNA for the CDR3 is TGTGCCAGCAGCAACAGGCGGTCCTACAATGAGCAGTTCTTC.